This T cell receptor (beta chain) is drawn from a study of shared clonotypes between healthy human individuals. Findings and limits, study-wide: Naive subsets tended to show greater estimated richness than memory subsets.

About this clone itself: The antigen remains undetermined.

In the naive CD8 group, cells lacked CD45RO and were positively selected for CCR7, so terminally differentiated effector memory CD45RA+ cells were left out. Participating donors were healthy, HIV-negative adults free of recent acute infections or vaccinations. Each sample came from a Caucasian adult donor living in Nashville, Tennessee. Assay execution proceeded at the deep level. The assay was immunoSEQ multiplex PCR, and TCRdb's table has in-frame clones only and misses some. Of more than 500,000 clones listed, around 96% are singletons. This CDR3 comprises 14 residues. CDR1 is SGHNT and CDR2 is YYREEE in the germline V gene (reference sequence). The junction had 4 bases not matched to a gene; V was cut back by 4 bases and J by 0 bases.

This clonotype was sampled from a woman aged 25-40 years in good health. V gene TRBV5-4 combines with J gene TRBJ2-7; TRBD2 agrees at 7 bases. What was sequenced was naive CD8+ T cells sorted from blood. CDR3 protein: CASSARGSSYEQYF. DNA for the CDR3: TGTGCCAGCAGCGCCCGCGGGAGCTCCTACGAGCAGTACTTC.